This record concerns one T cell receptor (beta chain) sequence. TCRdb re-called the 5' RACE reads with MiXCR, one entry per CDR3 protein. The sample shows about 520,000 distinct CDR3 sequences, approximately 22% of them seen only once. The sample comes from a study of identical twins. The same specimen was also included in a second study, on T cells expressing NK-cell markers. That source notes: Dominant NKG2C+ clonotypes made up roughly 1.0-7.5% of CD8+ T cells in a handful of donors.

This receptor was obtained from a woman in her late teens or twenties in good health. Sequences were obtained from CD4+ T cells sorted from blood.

Here the CDR3 reads CAISRLATPVGEQYF. The DNA of the CDR3 is TGTGCCATCAGTCGGCTAGCCACCCCGGTGGGGGAGCAGTACTTC. The rearrangement joins TRBV10-3 to TRBJ2-7; a weak D match, TRBD2 (5 bases). The CDR3 extends over 15 amino acids. Germline V CDR1 and CDR2: ENHRY, SYGVKD. V was cut by 5 bases and J by 7 bases, with 21 bases left in between.